This TCR beta chain was captured by sequencing in a study of blood T cell repertoires in COVID-19. Study-wide background: T cells, B-cell-depleted T cells, or PBMCs supplied cDNA or gDNA.

As handled by the study authors: Estimated nucleated cell counts came from reference gene primer amplification. Sequencing was performed with immunoSEQ multiplex PCR; in TCRdb, only in-frame clones are kept and a portion is missing. V and J calls and clone size are those listed in that table; D and trimming were worked out from the DNA. The table lists 95,000 to 150,000 clones, about two thirds of them singletons, with more than 0.65% in the top ten. J gave up 0 bases and V 6 bases, and 1 base lay outside the gene matches. The CDR3 sequence is 17 residues long. CDR1 and CDR2 (germline): SNHLY, FYNNEI.

The clonotype was recovered from a human donor with acute or convalescent COVID-19. The donor label of this sample is uncertain. Sequenced sample: peripheral blood. The rearrangement joins TRBV2 to TRBJ2-2; 16 bases match TRBD2. In DNA, the CDR3 is TGTGCCAGCAGGGGACTAGCGGGGGGGGCGAACACCGGGGAGCTGTTTTTT. Translation gives CASRGLAGGANTGELFF. Variable domain in full (rest from reference TRBV2 and TRBJ2-2): EPEVTQTPSHQVTQMGQEVILRCVPISNHLYFYWYRQILGQKVEFLVSFYNNEISEKSEIFDDQFSVERPDGSNFTLKIRSTKLEDSAMYFCASRGLAGGANTGELFFGEGSRLTVL.